The rows below give T cell receptor beta chains drawn from one sample of a study of OX40 agonist ivuxolimab in advanced cancers. Sequenced by immunoSEQ multiplex PCR; TCRdb stores in-frame clones only, minus some. This repertoire shows more than 65,000 clones, approximately 80% found once; its top ten account for under 2.5%. The starting material was CD4+ or CD8+ T cells sorted from blood, obtained in a trial of the OX40 agonist ivuxolimab. The source is an adult with an advanced solid tumor such as melanoma, head and neck, liver or kidney cancer. Each CDR3 is given with its conserved first and last residue. Fields, in order: J gene, clone size, V gene, D gene, CDR3 DNA, CDR3 protein. The D gene is left open where the match is weak. The size of a clone is reported for some rows only, either as once, few or many, or as a class for expanded clones.

TRBJ1-6 . TRBV5-1 . TGCGCCAGCAGGGGTAAACCTGATTCACCCCTCCACTTT CASRGKPDSPLHF
TRBJ1-1 . TRBV30 . TGTGCCTGGAGGCCCTTACGAAGGGGCGCGAGCACTGAAGCTTTCTTT CAWRPLRRGASTEAFF
TRBJ2-6 . TRBV9 . TGTGCCAGCAGCCCACAGACAGGGAGGCGCTCTGGGGCCAACGTCCTGACTTTC CASSPQTGRRSGANVLTF
TRBJ1-2 few TRBV19 TRBD1 TGTGCCAGTACCGATCGCCTCGGGACAGGGGACGGCTACACCTTC CASTDRLGTGDGYTF
TRBJ1-1 . TRBV21-1 . TGTGCCAGCAGCTTCCGATGGAAGCTTGACAGGGGGCTTGAGGACACTGAAGCTTTCTTT CASSFRWKLDRGLEDTEAFF
TRBJ1-1 . TRBV19 . TGTGCCAGTAGTTCCATGTGGGGAGGGGTGAACACTGAAGCTTTCTTT CASSSMWGGVNTEAFF
TRBJ2-1 . TRBV2 TRBD2 TGTGCCAGCAGGGTCGGGGAGGGACGAGCGAGGGGGTTCTTC CASRVGEGRARGFF
TRBJ1-1 . TRBV6-5 . TGTGCCAGCAGCCGCACCGGGTGGTCTGAAGCTTTCTTT CASSRTGWSEAFF
TRBJ2-3 . TRBV27 . TGTGCCAGCAGCTCGGGACTCCCAGGTGGGTCGCAGTATTTT CASSSGLPGGSQYF
TRBJ2-3 . TRBV5-6 TRBD1 TGTGCCAGCAGCTTGGCCGAACAGGGGGCGAAGGATACGCAGTATTTT CASSLAEQGAKDTQYF
TRBJ2-3 . TRBV30 TRBD2 TGTGCCTGGCGGGCTAGCGGGACGCAGTATTTT CAWRASGTQYF
TRBJ2-7 . TRBV11-3 . TGTGCCAGCAGTCAGACAGGAGGTTCCTACGAGCAGTACTTC CASSQTGGSYEQYF
TRBJ2-5 . TRBV5-1 . TGCGCCAGCAGCTTGGGTTCCGGCATGGAGACCCAGTACTTC CASSLGSGMETQYF
TRBJ2-6 once TRBV19 . TGTGCCAGTAGTATCGCAGGTGGGCTGGGGGCCAACGTCCTGACTTTC CASSIAGGLGANVLTF
TRBJ2-1 few TRBV9 TRBD2 TGTGCCAGCAGCGGACTAGCTGTAATGGGAGAGCAGTTCTTC CASSGLAVMGEQFF
TRBJ2-1 few TRBV5-5 TRBD2 TGTGCCAGTGGGACTAGCGGGAATAATGAGCAGTTCTTC CASGTSGNNEQFF
TRBJ2-7 . TRBV6-1 . TGTGCCAGCACCCCAATCAGGGGCTACGAGCAGTACTTC CASTPIRGYEQYF
TRBJ2-3 . TRBV5-1 . TGCGCCAGCAGCGATCGGGTGGGAGGAGATACGCAGTATTTT CASSDRVGGDTQYF
TRBJ2-2 once TRBV18 TRBD1 TGTGCCAGCTCACCACCTCGAACAGGGGACACCGGGGAGCTGTTTTTT CASSPPRTGDTGELFF
TRBJ2-5 . TRBV11-2 . TGTGCCAGCAGCTTATACGGGGCCCCTAAAGAGACCCAGTACTTC CASSLYGAPKETQYF
TRBJ2-5 . TRBV9 . TGTGCCAGCAGCGTAGCTCCCGGACGCGGTGGAGAGACCCAGTACTTC CASSVAPGRGGETQYF
TRBJ2-6 . TRBV28 . TGTGCCAGCAGTTTATCAGGGCTCGGGGCCAACGTCCTGACTTTC CASSLSGLGANVLTF
TRBJ2-1 . TRBV7-3 . TGTGCCAGCAGCTTAACCCCCGGGGCCTACAATGAGCAGTTCTTC CASSLTPGAYNEQFF
TRBJ2-2 . TRBV11-3 . TGTGCCAGCAGTTCATTCACCGGGGAGCTGTTTTTT CASSSFTGELFF
TRBJ2-1 . TRBV27 . TGTGCCAGCAGGGGCCTATACAATGAGCAGTTCTTC CASRGLYNEQFF
TRBJ2-5 . TRBV28 . TGTGCCAGCAGTTTTATGGGGACCCTTCAAGAGACCCAGTACTTC CASSFMGTLQETQYF
TRBJ2-2 few TRBV19 . TGTGCCAGTAGTATATGGGTCGGAGTCCTTACCGGGGAGCTGTTTTTT CASSIWVGVLTGELFF
TRBJ2-1 . TRBV19 TRBD1 TGTGCCAGTAGTCGCACAGGGGTCTCCTACAATGAGCAGTTCTTC CASSRTGVSYNEQFF
TRBJ2-2 . TRBV7-2 . TGTGCCAGCAGCTTAGGGGTTATCAGTACCGGGGAGCTGTTTTTT CASSLGVISTGELFF
TRBJ1-1 . TRBV7-9 . TGTGCCAGCAGCTTCAAGGGGAACACTGAAGCTTTCTTT CASSFKGNTEAFF
TRBJ1-6 . TRBV6-6 . TGTGCCAGCAGTTACTCAGGCCAGGATAATTCACCCCTCCACTTT CASSYSGQDNSPLHF
TRBJ2-7 . TRBV2 TRBD2 TGTGCCAGCAGTGAAAGGTCTAGCGGGAGTTCCTACGAGCAGTACTTC CASSERSSGSSYEQYF
TRBJ2-3 . TRBV12-5 TRBD2 TGTGCTAGTGGACTGCCCGGGACTAGCGGGGGTCGCACAGATACGCAGTATTTT CASGLPGTSGGRTDTQYF
TRBJ1-6 . TRBV5-1 . TGCGCCAGCAGCTTGGTATCGGCTGGCTATAATTCACCCCTCCACTTT CASSLVSAGYNSPLHF
TRBJ2-2 . TRBV6-6 TRBD2 TGTGCCAGCAGAGCGGGGGGCACCGGGGAGCTGTTTTTT CASRAGGTGELFF
TRBJ2-1 . TRBV4-1 TRBD2 TGCGCCAGCAGCCCAACCCAAGCGGGAGTAGGGAATGAGCAGTTCTTC CASSPTQAGVGNEQFF
TRBJ2-7 . TRBV7-8 . TGTGCCAGCACCCCCCTGGAGCTCCAGTACGCCGAGCAGTACTTC CASTPLELQYAEQYF
TRBJ2-7 once TRBV18 . TGTGCCAGCTCACCACAGGGTCCCTACGAGCAGTACTTC CASSPQGPYEQYF
TRBJ2-7 . TRBV5-1 TRBD1 TGCGCCAGCAGCTTCGGCCCGGGACAGGGGGCGCTTGAGCAGTACTTC CASSFGPGQGALEQYF
TRBJ2-2 . TRBV10-1 TRBD1 TGCGCCAGCAGCCGGGACAGGGGGAACGGGGAGCTGTTTTTT CASSRDRGNGELFF
TRBJ1-1 . TRBV5-1 . TGCGCCAGCAGCTTCACGGGAGCCACTGAAGCTTTCTTT CASSFTGATEAFF
TRBJ1-2 few TRBV6-5 . TGTGCCAGCACCGGGGGGGCCCACTATGGCTACACCTTC CASTGGAHYGYTF
TRBJ1-2 . TRBV7-2 TRBD1 TGTGCCAGCAGCCAGGACAGGGGCCGTGGCTACACCTTC CASSQDRGRGYTF
TRBJ2-3 . TRBV9 TRBD1 TGTGCCAGCAGCGTAACGCTCGGGACAGTCGATACGCAGTATTTT CASSVTLGTVDTQYF
TRBJ2-1 . TRBV10-1 TRBD1 TGCGCCAGCAGTGGTATGGACAGGATTCCTGAGCAGTTCTTC CASSGMDRIPEQFF
TRBJ1-2 . TRBV28 . TGTGCCAGCAGTTTAGGCGGGGGGGGCCCTAACTATGGCTACACCTTC CASSLGGGGPNYGYTF
TRBJ2-3 . TRBV27 . TGTGCCAGCAGTTTAATCGAGGGAGATACGCAGTATTTT CASSLIEGDTQYF
TRBJ2-3 . TRBV11-2 . TGTGCCAGCAGCCTATCTTATAGCGGAGATACGCAGTATTTT CASSLSYSGDTQYF
TRBJ1-2 . TRBV6-1 TRBD1 TGTGCCAGCAGTGTTCGGCAGGGGGGGGCCTATGGCTACACCTTC CASSVRQGGAYGYTF
TRBJ2-7 . TRBV9 TRBD2 TGTGCCAGCAGCGTAGCTATTGCGGGGGGCCTGACCGAGCAGTACTTC CASSVAIAGGLTEQYF
TRBJ2-3 . TRBV5-4 TRBD2 TGTGCCAGCACAGTGGGTAGCGGGGCGGTCACAGATACGCAGTATTTT CASTVGSGAVTDTQYF
TRBJ2-4 . TRBV10-1 TRBD1 TGCGCCAGCAGTGAGCCTGGACAGGGGGGAAACATTCAGTACTTC CASSEPGQGGNIQYF
TRBJ2-3 . TRBV27 . TGTGCCAGCAGTAGGAAAGGACCTGACACAGATACGCAGTATTTT CASSRKGPDTDTQYF
TRBJ2-7 . TRBV5-1 . TGCGCCAGCAGCTTGGAGCACGGACCGGGCATCGAGCAGTACTTC CASSLEHGPGIEQYF
TRBJ2-7 . TRBV27 . TGTGCCAGCAGCCCCGCGGGGAGAACCTTATCCTACGAGCAGTACTTC CASSPAGRTLSYEQYF